Following are 10 T cell receptor beta chains from one sample sequenced in a study of blood T cell repertoires in COVID-19. Clones were read by immunoSEQ multiplex PCR, and TCRdb kept only the in-frame ones, dropping some. Of under 130,000 clones in the sample, roughly 84% were seen once. The sequenced sample consisted of peripheral blood. These receptors originate from a human donor in a cohort sampled during active COVID-19.

This chain uses TRBV6-2 or TRBV6-3 with TRBJ2-5; 7 nucleotides agree with TRBD2. V lost 5 bases to trimming and J lost 5 bases; unmatched junction nucleotides: 11. CDR1 MNHEY and CDR2 SVGEGT come from the germline V gene. CDR3 length: 15 amino acids. In nucleotides, the CDR3 is TGTGCCAGCAGTCGGGACTATCGATCGGTGGAGACCCAGTACTTC. It specifies CASSRDYRSVETQYF.

Concerning this clone itself: Other DNA sequences in the sample encode the same CDR3. The rearrangement joins TRBV6-5 to TRBJ2-5; 9 nucleotides match TRBD2. Losses at the gene ends were 6 bases for V and 2 bases for J; bases not matched to a gene: 4. The germline V gene encodes CDR1 MNHEY and CDR2 SVGAGI. This CDR3 has 14 residues. The CDR3 sequence: CASSLTSGQETQYF. CDR3 nucleotides: TGTGCCAGCAGCTTGACTAGCGGACAAGAGACCCAGTACTTC.

Only a few counts were recorded for this clone. The rearrangement joins TRBV30 to TRBJ1-3, with 8 nucleotides matching TRBD1. The V segment lost 5 bases and the J segment 0 bases; nucleotides outside the gene matches: 3. Germline loops: CDR1 GTSNPN, CDR2 SVGIG (reference sequence). The CDR3 sequence is 14 residues long. In DNA, the CDR3 is TGTGCCTGGGACAGGGGCTCCTCTGGAAACACCATATATTTT. Its protein is CAWDRGSSGNTIYF.

As concerns this clone: One end of the junction is discordant with germline, which a read error may explain. J is TRBJ1-5 and V is TRBV18; D gene uncertain. The CDR3 consists of 14 residues. CDR1 KGHSH and CDR2 LQKENI come from the germline V gene. CDR3 region: CASSPLASGQPQHF. The CDR3 region has the DNA TGTGCCAGCTCCCCACTTGCTTCTGGCCAGCCCCAGCATTTT. Full variable domain (outside the CDR3, taken from reference TRBV18 and TRBJ1-5): NAGVMQNPRHLVRRRGQEARLRCSPMKGHSHVYWYRQLPEEGLKFMVYLQKENIIDESGMPKERFSAEFPKEGPSILRIQQVVRGDSAAYFCASSPLASGQPQHFGDGTRLSIL.

The chain recombines TRBV6-1 with TRBJ1-2; 7 nucleotides line up with TRBD1. The CDR3 runs to 14 residues. Germline V gives CDR1 MNHNS, CDR2 SASEGT. V lost 2 bases, J lost 3 bases, and 3 bases stayed unmatched. CDR3 in amino acids: CASSESTGDYGYTF. CDR3 in DNA: TGTGCCAGCAGTGAATCAACAGGGGACTATGGCTACACCTTC.

This clone was observed once. V is TRBV19 and J is TRBJ1-1, with 12 bases fitting TRBD1. With V trimmed by 3 bases and J by 5 bases, 4 bases remained unmatched. The CDR3 totals 15 residues. Germline V gives CDR1 LNHDA, CDR2 SQIVND (reference sequence). The CDR3 DNA sequence: TGTGCCAGTAGTATGGGGGACAGGGGGCTTACTGAAGCTTTCTTT. It is translated as CASSMGDRGLTEAFF.

The chain couples TRBV4-1 to TRBJ2-1; 15 bases fit TRBD2. The CDR3 sequence is 16 residues long. Per germline, CDR1 MGHRA and CDR2 YSYEKL. V was pared by 9 bases and J by 1 base, with 4 bases of the junction left unmatched. CDR3 in DNA: TGCGCCAGTTCAGGACTAGCGGGAGGGTCCTACAATGAGCAGTTCTTC. This encodes CASSGLAGGSYNEQFF.

CDR3 sequence reads: CASSWGGATEAFF. The DNA of the CDR3 is TGTGCCAGCAGCTGGGGGGGGGCAACTGAAGCTTTCTTT. The V call is TRBV28, the J call TRBJ1-1; D is possibly TRBD1 (6 bases). V gave up 6 bases and J gave up 5 bases, with 13 bases separating them. The CDR3 has 13 amino acids. Germline CDR1 reads MDHEN; CDR2 reads SYDVKM. Based on the CDR3 plus reference TRBV28 and TRBJ1-1, the full variable domain is DVKVTQSSRYLVKRTGEKVFLECVQDMDHENMFWYRQDPGLGLRLIYFSYDVKMKEKGDIPEGYSVSREKKERFSLILESASTNQTSMYLCASSWGGATEAFFGQGTRLTVV.

This clone came up once. The chain is built from TRBV5-4 and TRBJ2-3; D unclear. Germline-derived CDR1 and CDR2 are SGHNT and YYREEE (reference sequence). The CDR3 contains 13 residues. Trimming shortened V by 7 bases and J by 2 bases, and 11 bases separated the two germline ends. The CDR3 DNA is TGTGCCAGCGGGCGTTCCGACACAGATACGCAGTATTTT. Protein sequence: CASGRSDTDTQYF.

The rearrangement uses TRBV5-1 and TRBJ2-1; possible D gene TRBD1, 6 bases. CDR3 length equals 16 residues. Germline V gene sequence: CDR1 SGHRS, CDR2 YFSETQ. V lost 0 bases and J lost 5, with 15 bases in between. In DNA, the CDR3 is TGCGCCAGCAGCTTGGCCAGCAGGGGTGGGCACAATGAGCAGTTCTTC. It yields the protein CASSLASRGGHNEQFF. Full variable domain (missing parts from reference TRBV5-1 and TRBJ2-1): KAGVTQTPRYLIKTRGQQVTLSCSPISGHRSVSWYQQTPGQGLQFLFEYFSETQRNKGNFPGRFSGRQFSNSRSEMNVSTLELGDSALYLCASSLASRGGHNEQFFGPGTRLTVL.